Listed here are 14 T cell receptor beta chains from one sample, sequenced in a study of CD39 and CD103 CD8 tumor-infiltrating T cells. Assay used: immunoSEQ multiplex PCR; TCRdb lists only in-frame clones, some missing. The sample includes 950 to 1,100 clones, around 36% of them seen just once. The source material was CD39- CD103- CD8+ T cells sorted from the tumor. Subset in this sample: CD103-CD39- double-negative CD45RA- CD8 T cells. These receptors were collected from a human donor with melanoma.

This clone showed up just a few times. CDR3 protein: CASSLGGSTNYGYTF. CDR3 coding DNA: TGTGCCAGCAGCCTGGGGGGGTCCACTAACTATGGCTACACCTTC. The chain has TRBV9 and TRBJ1-2, with D possibly TRBD1 on 5 matching bases. From germline, CDR1 is SGDLS and CDR2 YYNGEE. This CDR3 spans 15 amino acids. The V end was cut by 4 bases, the J end by 0 bases, with 13 bases between.

The J gene is TRBJ2-3, the V gene TRBV7-6; D remains unclear. Per germline, CDR1 SGHVS and CDR2 FNYEAQ. The CDR3 is 15 residues long. The V gene lost 3 bases and the J gene lost 5 bases, with 15 bases spanning the gap. The chain's CDR3 is CASSLVDPSGDTQYF. The DNA of the CDR3 is TGTGCCAGCAGCTTGGTGGACCCCTCAGGAGATACGCAGTATTTT. The whole variable domain, remainder taken from reference TRBV7-6 and TRBJ2-3, is GAGVSQSPRYKVTKRGQDVALRCDPISGHVSLYWYRQALGQGPEFLTYFNYEAQQDKSGLPNDRFSAERPEGSISTLTIQRTEQRDSAMYRCASSLVDPSGDTQYFGPGTRLTVL.

By share of the sample, this clone is medium-sized. The chain couples TRBV7-2 to TRBJ2-7, with a weak D call TRBD2 (6 bases). Germline V gene sequence: CDR1 SGHTA, CDR2 FQGNSA. V shed 6 bases and J shed 3 bases, with 18 bases lying between them. CDR3 length: 15 amino acids. CDR3 protein: CASSIEWGVRYEQYF. DNA for the CDR3: TGTGCCAGCAGTATCGAGTGGGGGGTTCGCTACGAGCAGTACTTC.

By proportion, this clone is large (0.1 to 1%). The rearrangement links TRBV4-1 to TRBJ2-1; TRBD1 might be the D (7 bases). The V gene lost 2 bases and the J gene lost 9 bases, with 23 bases spanning the gap. Germline CDR1 and CDR2: MGHRA and YSYEKL. The CDR3 totals 17 residues. The CDR3: CASSQPEGASLQGEQFF. The CDR3 DNA sequence: TGCGCCAGCAGCCAACCGGAGGGGGCTAGCCTGCAAGGTGAGCAGTTCTTC.

This rearrangement joins TRBV7-9 to TRBJ1-3; D unresolved. The CDR3 sequence is 16 residues long. Germline V gives CDR1 SEHNR, CDR2 FQNEAQ (reference sequence). V shed 2 bases and J shed 8 bases, with 19 bases lying between them. CDR3 DNA sequence: TGTGCCAGCAGCTTATCGATATCTCCCACACCTTACACCATATATTTT. It is translated as CASSLSISPTPYTIYF. Combining the CDR3 with reference TRBV7-9 and TRBJ1-3 gives the whole variable domain DTGVSQNPRHKITKRGQNVTFRCDPISEHNRLYWYRQTLGQGPEFLTYFQNEAQLEKSRLLSDRFSAERPKGSFSTLEIQRTEQGDSAMYLCASSLSISPTPYTIYFGEGSWLTVV.

This rearrangement joins TRBV10-3 to TRBJ2-1, with 15 bases aligning to TRBD2. This CDR3 comprises 13 residues. Per the germline V gene, CDR1 is ENHRY and CDR2 is SYGVKD. V was pared by 9 bases and J by 9 bases, with 3 bases of the junction left unmatched. CDR3 amino acids: CAMGTSGGSEQFF. As DNA, the CDR3 is TGTGCCATGGGGACTAGCGGGGGGTCTGAGCAGTTCTTC.

This clone was recorded a few times. This sequence joins TRBV11-2 and TRBJ2-5, with a weak D call TRBD1 (5 bases). Germline lookup yields CDR1 SGHAT and CDR2 FQNNGV. Between the trimmed V and J ends, which lost 6 bases and 5 bases, there was a span of 13 bases. CDR3 size: 13 residues. DNA for the CDR3: TGTGCCAGCAGGCAGGGTGCAGAGGAGACCCAGTACTTC. It specifies CASRQGAEETQYF.

This clone came up a few times. The J gene is TRBJ1-2, the V gene TRBV11-2, with 7 bases aligning to TRBD1. V lost 0 bases, J lost 6 bases, and 7 bases stayed unmatched. Germline CDR1 and CDR2: SGHAT and FQNNGV. CDR3 length equals 15 residues. The CDR3 loop reads CASSLEWQGENGYTF. Here the CDR3 DNA reads TGTGCCAGCAGCTTAGAGTGGCAGGGGGAGAATGGCTACACCTTC. Supplemented by reference TRBV11-2 and TRBJ1-2, the full variable domain reads EAGVAQSPRYKIIEKRQSVAFWCNPISGHATLYWYQQILGQGPKLLIQFQNNGVVDDSQLPKDRFSAERLKGVDSTLKIQPAKLEDSAVYLCASSLEWQGENGYTFGSGTRLTVV.

In its sample, this clone ranks as medium-sized. The V call is TRBV6-5, the J call TRBJ1-1, with D hard to call. This CDR3 is built from 15 residues. CDR1 is MNHEY and CDR2 is SVGAGI in the germline V gene. Deletions cut 5 bases from V and 4 bases from J, with 17 bases between. The CDR3 loop is CASSPIKDLSTEAFF. The CDR3 DNA sequence: TGTGCCAGCAGTCCGATAAAGGATTTAAGCACTGAAGCTTTCTTT.

V usage is TRBV21-1 and J usage is TRBJ1-1. TRBV21-1 is tagged as a pseudogene. This CDR3 has 16 amino acids. CDR3 DNA: TGTGCCAGCAGATTGTGGCTAGCTACAATTCGCACTGAAGCTTTCTTT. The encoded protein is CASRLWLATIRTEAFF.

V usage is TRBV4-3 and J usage is TRBJ1-4, with 8 bases that match TRBD1. CDR1 and CDR2 (germline): LGHNA, YSLEER. The CDR3 extends over 15 amino acids. The ends lost 4 bases at V and 5 bases at J; junction bases unmatched: 6. CDR3 in amino acids: CASSPTGDLNEKLFF. The CDR3 coding sequence is TGCGCCAGCAGCCCGACAGGGGACCTCAATGAAAAACTGTTTTTT.

This clone is medium-sized (0.01 to 0.1%). CDR3 region: CASSIWGEETQYF. In DNA, the CDR3 is TGTGCCAGCAGCATTTGGGGGGAAGAGACCCAGTACTTC. The V gene is TRBV5-4, the J gene TRBJ2-5; possibly TRBD2 for D (6 bases). Per the germline V gene, CDR1 is SGHNT and CDR2 is YYREEE (reference sequence). The V and J ends lost 4 bases and 3 bases respectively, with 10 bases between them. CDR3 length equals 13 residues.

The CDR3 DNA is TGCAGCGTTGAAGCAGGCTACGAGCAGTACTTC. Translation: CSVEAGYEQYF. V and J are TRBV29-1 and TRBJ2-7; unclear D gene. The V end lost 1 base, the J end lost 3 bases, and 4 bases lay between the germline ends. Germline V gene lookup returns CDR1 SQVTM and CDR2 ANQGSEA. The length of the CDR3 is 11 residues.

The chain carries TRBV19 and TRBJ2-7; D gene uncertain. Per the germline V gene, CDR1 is LNHDA and CDR2 is SQIVND (reference sequence). Trimming cost V 2 bases and J 6 bases, with 11 bases left between them. There are 13 residues in the CDR3. The CDR3 region is CASSISPTGEQYF. The CDR3 nucleotides read TGTGCCAGTAGTATAAGTCCCACTGGCGAGCAGTACTTC.